One and the same sample provided the 24 T cell receptor beta chains below, sequenced in a study of blood T cell repertoires in COVID-19. Libraries were prepared by immunoSEQ multiplex PCR; TCRdb keeps only in-frame clonotypes and omits some of them. This table has approximately 150,000 clones, about 79% appearing once. The specimen was PBMCs or T cells enriched from blood (not recorded which). The receptors were gathered from a man between 45 and 60 years old who had recovered from COVID-19.

The V gene is TRBV10-3, the J gene TRBJ2-5; 12 nucleotides agree with TRBD2. V trimming: 0 bases; J trimming: 3 bases; junction bases outside the gene matches: 14. The CDR3 totals 20 residues. Germline V lookup: CDR1 ENHRY, CDR2 SYGVKD. CDR3 protein: CAISESHISTSGGIEETQYF. CDR3 bases: TGTGCCATCAGTGAGTCTCACATATCTACTAGCGGGGGGATAGAAGAGACCCAGTACTTC.

The gene calls are TRBV5-1 and TRBJ2-6; TRBD2 matches 11 bases. This CDR3 is 16 amino acids long. The germline V gene has CDR1 SGHRS and CDR2 YFSETQ. J lost 3 bases, V lost 4 bases, and 3 bases had no gene match. The CDR3 nucleotides read TGCGCCAGCAGCCTCCTAGCGGGGGGTGGGGCCAACGTCCTGACTTTC. It is translated as CASSLLAGGGANVLTF.

The CDR3 region is CASTLAKNIQYF. CDR3 in DNA: TGTGCCAGCACTCTAGCCAAAAACATTCAGTACTTC. V usage is TRBV12-3 or TRBV12-4 and J usage is TRBJ2-4; D gene ambiguous. Trimming removed 7 bases from V and 0 bases from J, with 4 bases in between. This CDR3 contains 12 residues.

The CDR3 DNA reads as TGTGCCAGCAGTGGCCGCGGTGCCGGGGATGAAAAACTGTTTTTT. As protein: CASSGRGAGDEKLFF. The V call is TRBV25-1, the J call TRBJ1-4, with no clear D. Between the trimmed V and J ends, which lost 4 bases and 6 bases, there was a span of 15 bases. The CDR3 consists of 15 residues. Germline CDR1 is MGHDK and CDR2 is SYGVNS.

This sequence joins TRBV25-1 and TRBJ2-2; the match to TRBD1 covers 9 bases. In germline, CDR1 is MGHDK, CDR2 SYGVNS. The trim removed 6 bases at V and 5 bases at J, leaving 4 bases unmatched. CDR3 length equals 14 residues. The CDR3 here is CASSGQGRTGELFF. CDR3 sequence (DNA): TGTGCCAGCAGCGGACAGGGGAGGACCGGGGAGCTGTTTTTT. Full variable domain (missing parts from reference TRBV25-1 and TRBJ2-2): EADIYQTPRYLVIGTGKKITLECSQTMGHDKMYWYQQDPGMELHLIHYSYGVNSTEKGDLSSESTVSRIRTEHFPLTLESARPSHTSQYLCASSGQGRTGELFFGEGSRLTVL.

The chain carries TRBV11-1 and TRBJ1-6; 7 positions match TRBD1. The germline gives CDR1 SGHAT, CDR2 FQDESV (reference sequence). The length of the CDR3 is 15 residues. V lost 6 bases and J lost 9; bases outside the gene matches: 11. The CDR3 spells CASSRSGTVSSPLHF. The CDR3 DNA reads as TGTGCCAGCAGTCGTTCCGGGACAGTCAGTTCACCCCTCCACTTT.

This chain links TRBV6-5 with TRBJ2-5, with 7 bases identical to TRBD1. This CDR3 is built from 14 residues. The junction had 4 bases not matched to a gene; V was cut back by 3 bases and J by 3 bases. The germline V gene encodes CDR1 MNHEY and CDR2 SVGAGI. CDR3 sequence: CASSYWDSKETQYF. The CDR3 coding sequence is TGTGCCAGCAGTTATTGGGACAGTAAAGAGACCCAGTACTTC.

The J gene is TRBJ2-5, the V gene TRBV3-1 (or the pseudogene TRBV3-2), with TRBD1 as a possible D gene (6 bases). Trimming stripped 3 bases from V and 5 bases from J, with 10 bases between. Looked up from germline, CDR1 is LGHDT and CDR2 is YNNKEL (reference sequence). This CDR3 region has 13 residues. The CDR3 DNA reads TGTGCCAGCAGCCAGGGGGCGGTGGAGACCCAGTACTTC. Translated, it gives CASSQGAVETQYF.

This clone has only one observation. J is TRBJ1-2 and V is TRBV5-1, with D maybe TRBD1 (6 bases). V was clipped by 3 bases and J by 4 bases, with 19 bases between them. From germline, CDR1 is SGHRS and CDR2 YFSETQ. The CDR3 covers 16 residues. CDR3 in DNA: TGCGCCAGCAGCTGGGACACTACCGACGGAACCTATGGCTACACCTTC. Protein: CASSWDTTDGTYGYTF.

This sequence joins TRBV5-1 and TRBJ2-2; no clear D. The germline CDR1 and CDR2 sequences are SGHRS and YFSETQ. CDR3 length equals 15 residues. V gave up 2 bases and J gave up 4 bases, with 12 bases separating them. The CDR3 nucleotides are TGCGCCAGCAGCTTAAGTACTATAGGCACCGGGGAGCTGTTTTTT. Its protein product is CASSLSTIGTGELFF.

This chain links TRBV7-9 with TRBJ2-7, with TRBD1 identical over 9 bases. The junction had 10 bases not matched to a gene; V was cut back by 7 bases and J by 3 bases. This CDR3 has 15 residues. Germline assignment: CDR1 SEHNR and CDR2 FQNEAQ (reference sequence). The CDR3 sequence is CASTTGTGSVYEQYF. CDR3 nucleotides: TGTGCCAGCACTACCGGGACAGGGAGTGTCTACGAGCAGTACTTC.

The chain links TRBV4-1 to TRBJ2-3; 8 bases agree with TRBD2. The CDR3 has 16 residues. Germline V gene data show CDR1 as MGHRA and CDR2 as YSYEKL. The trim removed 1 base at V and 2 bases at J, leaving 5 bases unmatched. CDR3 nucleotides: TGCGCCAGCAGCCAAGGGCTAGCGGGCCTCACAGATACGCAGTATTTT. Translating it yields CASSQGLAGLTDTQYF.

The chain links TRBV7-2 to TRBJ1-5; unclear D gene. Germline loops: CDR1 SGHTA, CDR2 FQGNSA. The V gene lost 4 bases and the J gene lost 0 bases, with 16 bases spanning the gap. The CDR3 is made up of 17 amino acids. CDR3 region: CASSSRLASTSNQPQHF. The CDR3 bases are TGTGCCAGCAGCTCCAGACTGGCGAGTACTAGCAATCAGCCCCAGCATTTT.

The chain joins TRBV5-4 to TRBJ1-2; D possibly corresponds to TRBD1 (6 bases). CDR1 SGHNT and CDR2 YYREEE come from the germline V gene (reference sequence). Trimming shortened V by 2 bases and J by 3 bases, and 8 bases separated the two germline ends. CDR3 length: 13 amino acids. The chain's CDR3 is CASSLNRDYGYTF. DNA of the CDR3: TGTGCCAGCAGCTTAAACAGGGACTATGGCTACACCTTC. The complete variable domain, with remaining parts taken from reference TRBV5-4 and TRBJ1-2, reads ETGVTQSPTHLIKTRGQQVTLRCSSQSGHNTVSWYQQALGQGPQFIFQYYREEENGRGNFPPRFSGLQFPNYSSELNVNALELDDSALYLCASSLNRDYGYTFGSGTRLTVV.

V is TRBV5-1 and J is TRBJ2-7, with TRBD1 matching over 7 bases. V shed 0 bases, J shed 5 bases, and the junction held 2 bases outside the gene matches. Germline lookup yields CDR1 SGHRS and CDR2 YFSETQ. The CDR3 is made up of 13 amino acids. The CDR3 here is CASSLDRGDEQYF. CDR3 bases: TGCGCCAGCAGCTTGGACAGGGGCGACGAGCAGTACTTC.

The V call is TRBV6-5, the J call TRBJ1-6; 8 positions match TRBD1. CDR3 length: 13 amino acids. Germline V gene lookup returns CDR1 MNHEY and CDR2 SVGAGI. With V trimmed by 8 bases and J by 6 bases, 3 bases remained unmatched. CDR3 in DNA: TGTGCCAGCGAGGACAGGGCTAATTCACCCCTCCACTTT. It is translated as CASEDRANSPLHF.

The chain is built from TRBV3-1 (or the pseudogene TRBV3-2) and TRBJ1-2; 10 bases are shared with TRBD1. V was clipped by 3 bases and J by 12 bases; unmatched bases: 7. Germline values: CDR1 LGHDT, CDR2 YNNKEL (reference sequence). The CDR3 has 13 amino acids. CDR3 amino acids: CASSQMGTGVHTF. The DNA of the CDR3 is TGTGCCAGCAGCCAGATGGGGACAGGGGTTCACACCTTC.

The chain uses TRBV4-1 and TRBJ1-5, with TRBD1 matching 12 bases. CDR1 MGHRA and CDR2 YSYEKL come from the germline V gene. J gave up 7 bases and V 6 bases, and 7 bases lay outside the gene matches. The CDR3 extends over 15 amino acids. CDR3 sequence: CASRLGQGAGQPQHF. CDR3 nucleotide sequence: TGCGCCAGCAGGTTGGGACAGGGGGCGGGCCAGCCCCAGCATTTT.

The chain combines TRBV7-6 with TRBJ1-6, with D unclear. The CDR3 is 14 amino acids. Trimming pared 3 bases from V and 5 bases from J, leaving 8 bases between. The germline V gene has CDR1 SGHVS and CDR2 FNYEAQ. The CDR3 reads CASSFEQNNSPLHF. CDR3 nucleotide sequence: TGTGCCAGCAGCTTTGAACAGAATAATTCACCCCTCCACTTT.

This chain uses TRBV5-1 with TRBJ1-4; D is unresolved. V was cut by 2 bases and J by 0 bases, with 8 bases left in between. The CDR3 totals 15 residues. The germline V gene encodes CDR1 SGHRS and CDR2 YFSETQ. This CDR3 is CASSLMQATNEKLFF. The CDR3 nucleotides read TGCGCCAGCAGCTTAATGCAGGCAACTAATGAAAAACTGTTTTTT.

The chain combines TRBV27 with TRBJ1-6; the D gene is possibly TRBD1 (6 bases). The V gene's germline CDR1 is MNHEY and CDR2 SMNVEV (reference sequence). The V gene lost 0 bases and the J gene lost 10 bases, with 13 bases spanning the gap. This CDR3 has 15 residues. This CDR3 reads CASSLSDQGNSPLHF. CDR3 in DNA: TGTGCCAGCAGTTTATCAGATCAGGGGAACTCACCCCTCCACTTT.

The rearrangement uses TRBV9 and TRBJ2-1, with TRBD1 as a possible D gene (6 bases). Germline CDR1 reads SGDLS; CDR2 reads YYNGEE. V lost 4 bases and J 4 bases, leaving 18 bases between the germline ends. The CDR3 runs to 16 residues. The CDR3 spells CASSYREQGGYNEQFF. CDR3 in DNA: TGTGCCAGCAGCTACAGGGAACAGGGCGGATACAATGAGCAGTTCTTC.

V and J are TRBV11-2 and TRBJ1-3, with TRBD1 matching over 10 bases. CDR1 is SGHAT and CDR2 is FQNNGV in the germline V gene. Trimming cost V 6 bases and J 3 bases; bases outside gene matches: 2. The CDR3 contains 14 residues. The CDR3 bases are TGTGCCAGCAGTCGGACAGGGGGTGGAAACACCATATATTTT. Protein product: CASSRTGGGNTIYF.

The chain has TRBV6-6 and TRBJ1-2; D remains ambiguous. Germline V gene data show CDR1 as MNHNY and CDR2 as SVGAGI (reference sequence). This CDR3 has 13 residues. With 0 bases removed from V and 1 base from J, the gap between germline ends came to 3 bases. DNA for the CDR3: TGTGCCAGCAGTTACTCCAGTAACTATGGCTACACCTTC. Protein product: CASSYSSNYGYTF.